This T cell receptor (beta chain) is drawn from a study of blood T cell repertoires in COVID-19. On the study more broadly: The origin of the acute and convalescent COVID-19 samples was the United States, Italy and Spain. The cDNA or gDNA used as material had been derived from T cells, B-cell-depleted T cells, or PBMCs.

As handled by the study authors: Cell counts per sample came from amplifying reference gene primers. TCRdb's table, derived via immunoSEQ multiplex PCR, lists solely in-frame clones and lacks some. Clonal size and the V and J genes are those of that table, whereas D and trimming came from the DNA. The sample contains 160,000 or so clones, 86% of which appear only once. Sequencing was carried out using peripheral blood. The sequence came from a woman in her seventies with acute or convalescent COVID-19.

The DNA for the CDR3 is TGTGCCAGCAGCTTAGGGACAGGGAATCAAGAGACCCAGTACTTC. Translation: CASSLGTGNQETQYF. The chain combines TRBV11-2 with TRBJ2-5; 8 bases align to TRBD1. With V trimmed by 1 base and J by 2 bases, 3 bases remained unmatched. The germline V gene has CDR1 SGHAT and CDR2 FQNNGV. The CDR3 contains 15 residues. Complete variable domain (other parts from reference TRBV11-2 and TRBJ2-5): EAGVAQSPRYKIIEKRQSVAFWCNPISGHATLYWYQQILGQGPKLLIQFQNNGVVDDSQLPKDRFSAERLKGVDSTLKIQPAKLEDSAVYLCASSLGTGNQETQYFGPGTRLLVL.